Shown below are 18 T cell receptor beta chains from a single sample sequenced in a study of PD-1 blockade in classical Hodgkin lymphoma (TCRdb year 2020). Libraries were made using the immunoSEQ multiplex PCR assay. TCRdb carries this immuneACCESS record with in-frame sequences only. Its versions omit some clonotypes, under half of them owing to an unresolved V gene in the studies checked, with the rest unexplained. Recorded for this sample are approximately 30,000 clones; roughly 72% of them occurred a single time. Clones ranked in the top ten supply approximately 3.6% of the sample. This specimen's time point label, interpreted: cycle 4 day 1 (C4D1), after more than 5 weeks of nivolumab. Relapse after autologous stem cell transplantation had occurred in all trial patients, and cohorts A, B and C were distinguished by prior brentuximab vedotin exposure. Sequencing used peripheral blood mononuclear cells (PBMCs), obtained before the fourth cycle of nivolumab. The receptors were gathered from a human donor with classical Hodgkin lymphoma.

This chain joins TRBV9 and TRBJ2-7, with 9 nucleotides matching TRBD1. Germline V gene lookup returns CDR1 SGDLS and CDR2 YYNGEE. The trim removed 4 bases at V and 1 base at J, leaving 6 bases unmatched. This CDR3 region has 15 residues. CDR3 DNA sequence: TGTGCCAGCAGCCCTACAGGGGGCACTTCCTACGAGCAGTACTTC. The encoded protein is CASSPTGGTSYEQYF.

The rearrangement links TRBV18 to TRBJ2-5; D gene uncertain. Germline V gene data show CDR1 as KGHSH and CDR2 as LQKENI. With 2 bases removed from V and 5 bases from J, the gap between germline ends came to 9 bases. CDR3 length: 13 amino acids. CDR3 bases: TGTGCCAGCTCACCAGGGGTAGGCGAGACCCAGTACTTC. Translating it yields CASSPGVGETQYF.

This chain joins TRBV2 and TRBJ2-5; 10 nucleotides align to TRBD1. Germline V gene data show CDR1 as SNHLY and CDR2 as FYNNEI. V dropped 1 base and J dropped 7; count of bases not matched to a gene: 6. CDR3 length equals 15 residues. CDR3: CASSEGQGALGTQYF. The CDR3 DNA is TGTGCCAGCAGTGAAGGACAGGGGGCGCTGGGGACCCAGTACTTC.

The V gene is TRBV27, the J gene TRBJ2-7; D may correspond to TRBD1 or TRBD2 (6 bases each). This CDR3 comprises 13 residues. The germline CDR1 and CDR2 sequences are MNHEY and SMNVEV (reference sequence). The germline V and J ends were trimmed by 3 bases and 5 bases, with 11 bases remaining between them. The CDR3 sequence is CASSFWGANEQYF. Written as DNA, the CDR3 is TGTGCCAGCAGTTTTTGGGGGGCCAACGAGCAGTACTTC.

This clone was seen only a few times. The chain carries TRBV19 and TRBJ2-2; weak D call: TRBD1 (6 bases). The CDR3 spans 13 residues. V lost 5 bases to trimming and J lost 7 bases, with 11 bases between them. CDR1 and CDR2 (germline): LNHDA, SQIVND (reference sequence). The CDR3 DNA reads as TGTGCCAGTAGTCAGGGGTATGGCGGGGAGCTGTTTTTT. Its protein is CASSQGYGGELFF.

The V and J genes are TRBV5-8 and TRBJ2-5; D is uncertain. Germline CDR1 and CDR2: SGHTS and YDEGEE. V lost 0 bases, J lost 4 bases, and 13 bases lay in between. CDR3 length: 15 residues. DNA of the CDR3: TGTGCCAGCAGCTTGGGCCTGGCCAGTTCAGAGACCCAGTACTTC. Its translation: CASSLGLASSETQYF.

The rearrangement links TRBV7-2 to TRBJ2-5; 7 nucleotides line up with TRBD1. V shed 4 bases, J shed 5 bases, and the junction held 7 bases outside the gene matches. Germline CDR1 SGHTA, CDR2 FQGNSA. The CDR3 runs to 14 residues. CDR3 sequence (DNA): TGTGCCAGCAGCTCAACAGGGGTGCGGGAGACCCAGTACTTC. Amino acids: CASSSTGVRETQYF.

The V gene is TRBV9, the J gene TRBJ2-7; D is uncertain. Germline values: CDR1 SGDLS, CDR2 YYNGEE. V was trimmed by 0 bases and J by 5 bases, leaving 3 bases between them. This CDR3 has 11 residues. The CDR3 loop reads CASSVGNEQYF. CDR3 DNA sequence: TGTGCCAGCAGCGTAGGGAACGAGCAGTACTTC.

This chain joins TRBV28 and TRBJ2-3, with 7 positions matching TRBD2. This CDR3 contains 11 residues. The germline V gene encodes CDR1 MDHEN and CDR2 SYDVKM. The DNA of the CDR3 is TGTGCGGGGAGGGAGGGAGATACGCAGTATTTT. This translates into CAGREGDTQYF.

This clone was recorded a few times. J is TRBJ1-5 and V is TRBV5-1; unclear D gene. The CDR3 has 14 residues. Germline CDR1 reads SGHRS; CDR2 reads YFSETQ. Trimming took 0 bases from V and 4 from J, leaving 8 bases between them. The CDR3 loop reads CASSLDGINQPQHF. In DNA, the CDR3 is TGCGCCAGCAGCTTGGACGGCATAAATCAGCCCCAGCATTTT.

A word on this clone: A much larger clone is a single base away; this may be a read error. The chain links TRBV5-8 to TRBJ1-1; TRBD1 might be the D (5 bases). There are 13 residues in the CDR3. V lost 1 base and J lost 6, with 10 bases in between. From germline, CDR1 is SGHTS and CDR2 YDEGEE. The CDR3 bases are TGTGCCAGCAGCTTGCCAAAAGGGGCTGAAGCTTTCTTT. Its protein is CASSLPKGAEAFF.

In DNA form, the CDR3 reads TGCGCCAGCAGCCCCACTGGAGGGGCCTCTCCCTACAATGAGCAGTTCTTC. Protein product: CASSPTGGASPYNEQFF. The chain links TRBV4-1 to TRBJ2-1; maybe TRBD2 (6 bases). V lost 4 bases and J 2 bases, leaving 18 bases between the germline ends. This CDR3 region has 17 residues. Germline V gene data show CDR1 as MGHRA and CDR2 as YSYEKL.

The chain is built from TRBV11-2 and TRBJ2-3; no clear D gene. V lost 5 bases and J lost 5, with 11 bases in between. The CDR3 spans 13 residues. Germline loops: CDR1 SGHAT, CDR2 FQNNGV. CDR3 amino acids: CASSPNVEDTQYF. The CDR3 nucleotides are TGTGCCAGCAGCCCGAACGTGGAAGATACGCAGTATTTT.

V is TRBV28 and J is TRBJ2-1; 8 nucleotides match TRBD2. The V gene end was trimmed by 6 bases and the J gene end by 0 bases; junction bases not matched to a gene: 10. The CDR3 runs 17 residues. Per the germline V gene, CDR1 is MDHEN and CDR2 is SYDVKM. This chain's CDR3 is CASSPFGGASSYNEQFF. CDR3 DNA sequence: TGTGCCAGCAGCCCCTTCGGGGGGGCGAGCTCCTACAATGAGCAGTTCTTC.

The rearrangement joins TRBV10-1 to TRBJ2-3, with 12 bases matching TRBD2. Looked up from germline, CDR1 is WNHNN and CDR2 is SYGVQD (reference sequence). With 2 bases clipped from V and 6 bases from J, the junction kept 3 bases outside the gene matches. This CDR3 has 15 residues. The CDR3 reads CASSEGLAGSDTQYF. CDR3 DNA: TGCGCCAGCAGTGAGGGACTAGCGGGGAGCGATACGCAGTATTTT.

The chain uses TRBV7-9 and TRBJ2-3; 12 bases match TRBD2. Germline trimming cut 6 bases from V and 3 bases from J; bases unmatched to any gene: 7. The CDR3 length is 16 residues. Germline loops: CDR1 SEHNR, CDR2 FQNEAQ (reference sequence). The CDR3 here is CASSFRLAGVTDTQYF. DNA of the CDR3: TGTGCCAGCAGTTTTCGACTAGCGGGAGTAACAGATACGCAGTATTTT.

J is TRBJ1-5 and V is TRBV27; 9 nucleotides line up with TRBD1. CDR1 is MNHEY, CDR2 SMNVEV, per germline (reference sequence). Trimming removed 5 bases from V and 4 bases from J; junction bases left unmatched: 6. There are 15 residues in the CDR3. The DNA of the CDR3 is TGTGCCAGCAGTGCGGGGACAGGGCCTAATCAGCCCCAGCATTTT. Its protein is CASSAGTGPNQPQHF.

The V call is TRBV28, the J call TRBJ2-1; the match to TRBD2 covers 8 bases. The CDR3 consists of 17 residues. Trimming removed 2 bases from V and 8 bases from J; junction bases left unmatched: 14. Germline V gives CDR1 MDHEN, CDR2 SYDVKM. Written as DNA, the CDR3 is TGTGCCAGCAGTTTAGCGAGGGTGTGGCTAGCGGGTGATGAGCAGTTCTTC. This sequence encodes CASSLARVWLAGDEQFF. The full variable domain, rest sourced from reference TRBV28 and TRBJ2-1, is DVKVTQSSRYLVKRTGEKVFLECVQDMDHENMFWYRQDPGLGLRLIYFSYDVKMKEKGDIPEGYSVSREKKERFSLILESASTNQTSMYLCASSLARVWLAGDEQFFGPGTRLTVL.